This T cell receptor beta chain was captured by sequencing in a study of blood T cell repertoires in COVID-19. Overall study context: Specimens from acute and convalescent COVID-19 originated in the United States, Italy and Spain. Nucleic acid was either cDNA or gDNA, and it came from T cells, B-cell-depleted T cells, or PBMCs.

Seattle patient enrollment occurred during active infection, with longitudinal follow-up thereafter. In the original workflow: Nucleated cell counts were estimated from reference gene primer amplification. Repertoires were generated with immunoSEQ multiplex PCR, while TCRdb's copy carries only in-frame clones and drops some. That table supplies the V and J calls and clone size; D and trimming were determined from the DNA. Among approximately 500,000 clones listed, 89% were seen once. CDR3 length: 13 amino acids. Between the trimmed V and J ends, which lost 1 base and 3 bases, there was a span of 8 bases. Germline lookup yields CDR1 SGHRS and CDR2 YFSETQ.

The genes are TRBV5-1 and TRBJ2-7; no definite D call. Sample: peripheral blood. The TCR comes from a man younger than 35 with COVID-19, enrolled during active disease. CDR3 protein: CASSLSYDYEQYF. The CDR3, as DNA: TGCGCCAGCAGCTTGTCCTACGACTACGAGCAGTACTTC. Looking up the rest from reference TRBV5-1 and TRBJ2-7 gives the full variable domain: KAGVTQTPRYLIKTRGQQVTLSCSPISGHRSVSWYQQTPGQGLQFLFEYFSETQRNKGNFPGRFSGRQFSNSRSEMNVSTLELGDSALYLCASSLSYDYEQYFGPGTRLTVT.